The 20 T cell receptor beta chains listed next were all sequenced from one sample in a study of technical replicates of blood from a few donors. Profiling relied on immunoSEQ multiplex PCR, and the TCRdb table lists in-frame clones only, not all of them. Of tens of thousands of clones in the sample, roughly 92% were seen once. Sequences were obtained from PBMCs. The receptors shown here come from a human donor in good health. Some clones in this sample may be carry-over from other donors' samples.

V and J are TRBV5-5 and TRBJ2-3, with D possibly being TRBD1 (5 bases). This CDR3 has 17 residues. The germline V gene encodes CDR1 SGHKS and CDR2 YYEKEE (reference sequence). The V end was cut by 0 bases, the J end by 0 bases, with 14 bases between. For the CDR3, the DNA is TGTGCCAGCAGCTTGGCCGCGACAGCCTTTAGCACAGATACGCAGTATTTT. This translates into CASSLAATAFSTDTQYF.

J is TRBJ1-2 and V is TRBV27; 7 bases are shared with TRBD1. This CDR3 is 14 amino acids long. With 2 bases clipped from V and 3 bases from J, the junction kept 3 bases outside the gene matches. CDR1 MNHEY and CDR2 SMNVEV come from the germline V gene (reference sequence). This chain's CDR3 is CASSLRGLDYGYTF. CDR3 DNA: TGTGCCAGCAGTTTAAGGGGGCTGGACTATGGCTACACCTTC.

The chain's CDR3 is CASSLAGLGGDIQYF. CDR3 bases: TGCGCCAGCAGCTTGGCCGGACTCGGGGGGGACATTCAGTACTTC. The chain combines TRBV5-1 with TRBJ2-4; TRBD2 matches 8 bases. This CDR3 is built from 15 residues. V gave up 0 bases and J gave up 8 bases; unmatched junction bases: 7. Germline V gene sequence: CDR1 SGHRS, CDR2 YFSETQ.

J is TRBJ2-1 and V is TRBV6-1; TRBD1 matches at 11 bases. The CDR3 length is 17 residues. The ends lost 4 bases at V and 5 bases at J; junction bases unmatched: 10. Germline values: CDR1 MNHNS, CDR2 SASEGT. In nucleotides, the CDR3 is TGTGCCAGCAGTGGATTCTACGGACAGGGGGCTAACAATGAGCAGTTCTTC. Its protein is CASSGFYGQGANNEQFF.

V usage is TRBV14 and J usage is TRBJ2-7; the match to TRBD1 covers 11 bases. Trimming removed 2 bases from V and 4 bases from J; junction bases left unmatched: 4. The germline V gene has CDR1 SGHDN and CDR2 FVKESK. This CDR3 has 15 residues. The CDR3 DNA sequence: TGTGCCAGCAGCCAATGGACAGGGGGCTTTTACGAGCAGTACTTC. This translates into CASSQWTGGFYEQYF.

The genes are TRBV11-1 and TRBJ2-7; TRBD2 matches 14 bases. From germline, CDR1 is SGHAT and CDR2 FQDESV (reference sequence). This CDR3 has 17 residues. J was trimmed by 5 bases and V by 5 bases; bases with no gene match: 11. The CDR3 loop is CASSAQSGTSGSHEQYF. The CDR3 nucleotides read TGTGCCAGCAGCGCCCAATCCGGGACTAGCGGGAGTCACGAGCAGTACTTC.

The V and J genes are TRBV6-1 and TRBJ1-5, with D hard to call. Germline V gene sequence: CDR1 MNHNS, CDR2 SASEGT. This CDR3 has 14 amino acids. Trimming pared 10 bases from V and 2 bases from J, leaving 15 bases between. CDR3 amino acids: CATHPPGGNQPQHF. CDR3 nucleotides: TGTGCCACTCACCCACCGGGTGGCAATCAGCCCCAGCATTTT.

The chain links TRBV7-3 to TRBJ1-1; D unresolved. Trimming cost V 2 bases and J 1 base, with 5 bases left between them. The CDR3 length is 13 residues. CDR1 and CDR2 (germline): SGHTA, FQGTGA. The CDR3 nucleotides are TGTGCCAGCAGCTTACAACAGAACACTGAAGCTTTCTTT. Translating gives CASSLQQNTEAFF.

The rearrangement joins TRBV10-3 to TRBJ2-3; a possible D gene is TRBD2 (5 bases). Germline assignment: CDR1 ENHRY and CDR2 SYGVKD. The germline V and J ends were trimmed by 3 bases and 1 base, with 8 bases remaining between them. The CDR3 loop spans 14 amino acids. DNA of the CDR3: TGTGCCATCAGTGACTACGGGGGCACAGATACGCAGTATTTT. It is translated as CAISDYGGTDTQYF.

The chain uses TRBV27 and TRBJ1-1; D gene unclear. Germline loops: CDR1 MNHEY, CDR2 SMNVEV (reference sequence). V was cut by 2 bases and J by 0 bases, with 7 bases left in between. The CDR3 consists of 14 residues. Here the CDR3 reads CASSLRGLNTEAFF. CDR3 in DNA: TGTGCCAGCAGTTTAAGAGGGTTGAACACTGAAGCTTTCTTT.

The chain employs TRBV21-1 and TRBJ1-1; the table names TRBD1, a call not compared with the DNA. TRBV21-1 is a pseudogene segment. This CDR3 is 15 amino acids long. For the CDR3, the DNA is TGTGCCAGCAGCAAAGGGACATTAGACGTAACTGAAGCTTTCTTT. Its translation is CASSKGTLDVTEAFF.

The V gene is TRBV7-6, the J gene TRBJ1-1; D unresolved. V was pared by 5 bases and J by 0 bases, with 7 bases between. The length of the CDR3 is 13 residues. Germline V gene lookup returns CDR1 SGHVS and CDR2 FNYEAQ. CDR3 coding DNA: TGTGCCAGCAGCCTTCACATGAACACTGAAGCTTTCTTT. It is translated as CASSLHMNTEAFF.

The table lists this clone with a count of one. The V and J genes are TRBV4-1 and TRBJ2-1; possible D gene TRBD1, 5 bases. The length of the CDR3 is 14 residues. V was pared by 3 bases and J by 6 bases, with 12 bases between. CDR1 is MGHRA, CDR2 YSYEKL, per germline. CDR3 sequence: CASSHWGGSNEQFF. For the CDR3, the DNA is TGCGCCAGCAGCCATTGGGGCGGATCCAATGAGCAGTTCTTC.

The chain links TRBV4-2 to TRBJ1-3; the D gene is possibly TRBD1 (5 bases). The germline gives CDR1 LGHNA, CDR2 YNFKEQ. The CDR3 loop spans 15 amino acids. Trimming cost V 4 bases and J 1 base, with 11 bases left between them. The CDR3 loop reads CASSPSQGSGNTIYF. The DNA of the CDR3 is TGTGCCAGCAGCCCCTCCCAGGGATCTGGAAACACCATATATTTT.

Here the CDR3 reads CASRGVSDTQYF. In DNA, the CDR3 is TGTGCCTCCCGGGGGGTGTCAGATACGCAGTATTTT. The chain joins TRBV9 to TRBJ2-3; 7 positions match TRBD2. Trimming took 10 bases from V and 4 from J; bases not matched to a gene: 6. This CDR3 is built from 12 residues. Per the germline V gene, CDR1 is SGDLS and CDR2 is YYNGEE.

The chain combines TRBV6-5 with TRBJ2-7; D may be TRBD1 (5 bases). Germline V gives CDR1 MNHEY, CDR2 SVGAGI. The CDR3 is 13 residues long. The germline V and J ends were trimmed by 4 bases and 3 bases, with 10 bases remaining between them. CDR3 sequence reads: CASSSTGDYEQYF. CDR3 in DNA: TGTGCCAGCAGTTCTACAGGAGACTACGAGCAGTACTTC.

This chain joins TRBV7-8 and TRBJ2-3; D is possibly TRBD2 (7 bases). Germline lookup yields CDR1 SGHVS and CDR2 FQNEAQ. This CDR3 is built from 12 residues. This CDR3 is CACAGGRDTQYF. The CDR3, as DNA: TGTGCTTGCGCCGGGGGGCGAGATACGCAGTATTTT.

By share, this clone ranks as medium-sized. The J gene is TRBJ2-7, the V gene TRBV28; D may be TRBD2 (6 bases). V gave up 11 bases and J gave up 2 bases, with 10 bases separating them. The CDR3 length is 11 residues. From germline, CDR1 is MDHEN and CDR2 SYDVKM. CDR3 sequence reads: CAWGRTYEQYF. CDR3 bases: TGTGCCTGGGGGAGGACCTACGAGCAGTACTTC.

The chain couples TRBV30 to TRBJ1-5; 8 bases align to TRBD1. CDR3 length: 14 residues. The V gene's germline CDR1 is GTSNPN and CDR2 SVGIG (reference sequence). J gave up 4 bases and V 0 bases, and 2 bases lay outside the gene matches. CDR3 sequence reads: CAWSVDRGNQPQHF. CDR3 nucleotide sequence: TGTGCCTGGAGTGTCGACAGGGGAAATCAGCCCCAGCATTTT. The complete variable domain, with remaining parts taken from reference TRBV30 and TRBJ1-5, reads SQTIHQWPATLVQPVGSPLSLECTVEGTSNPNLYWYRQAAGRGLQLLFYSVGIGQISSEVPQNLSASRPQDRQFILSSKKLLLSDSGFYLCAWSVDRGNQPQHFGDGTRLSIL.

The V call is TRBV14, the J call TRBJ1-2; D is ambiguous. Germline values: CDR1 SGHDN, CDR2 FVKESK. The CDR3 loop spans 13 amino acids. V lost 5 bases and J 5 bases, leaving 12 bases between the germline ends. CDR3 protein: CASSYPPRYGYTF. CDR3 in DNA: TGTGCCAGCAGCTACCCGCCTCGGTATGGCTACACCTTC.